The 30 T cell receptor beta chains reported below all come from one sample, sequenced in a study of cytomegalovirus exposure and HLA in healthy donors. Researchers ran the PCR with 60 Vbeta and 13 Jbeta primers. Generated by immunoSEQ multiplex PCR, the TCRdb table keeps only in-frame clones and is missing some. The repertoire table contains around 78,000 clones. The source material was PBMCs. Receptor source: a man younger than 35 in good health and CMV-seropositive.

The V gene is TRBV10-3, the J gene TRBJ2-3, with 7 bases lining up with TRBD2. With 10 bases clipped from V and 2 bases from J, the junction kept 3 bases outside the gene matches. CDR3 length equals 12 residues. The germline gives CDR1 ENHRY, CDR2 SYGVKD. CDR3 bases: TGTGCCACCCGGGGGGACACAGATACGCAGTATTTT. Protein sequence: CATRGDTDTQYF.

This rearrangement joins TRBV27 to TRBJ1-5, with a possible D match to TRBD1 (6 bases). CDR1 is MNHEY and CDR2 is SMNVEV in the germline V gene (reference sequence). V was clipped by 6 bases and J by 4 bases, with 10 bases between them. This CDR3 has 13 amino acids. The CDR3 is CASRDSLNQPQHF. The CDR3 nucleotides are TGTGCCAGCAGGGACAGCCTGAATCAGCCCCAGCATTTT.

This chain connects TRBV28 to TRBJ1-5, with D uncertain. This CDR3 comprises 12 residues. Germline CDR1 MDHEN, CDR2 SYDVKM. Trimming pared 5 bases from V and 7 bases from J, leaving 9 bases between. CDR3 DNA: TGTGCCAGCAGTCCCGGGTTCCAGCCCCAGCATTTT. It translates to CASSPGFQPQHF.

The chain uses TRBV10-3 and TRBJ1-1; D might be TRBD1 (5 bases). Germline-derived CDR1 and CDR2 are ENHRY and SYGVKD. V lost 8 bases and J 6 bases, leaving 13 bases between the germline ends. The length of the CDR3 is 12 residues. CDR3 protein: CAIRQPGAEAFF. The CDR3, as DNA: TGTGCCATCCGACAGCCCGGTGCTGAAGCTTTCTTT.

The rearrangement uses TRBV15 and TRBJ2-5; TRBD2 matches at 8 bases. Germline lookup yields CDR1 LNHNV and CDR2 YYDKDF (reference sequence). The CDR3 is made up of 13 amino acids. V dropped 5 bases and J dropped 3; count of bases not matched to a gene: 2. CDR3 nucleotides: TGTGCCACCAGCCAACTAGCGGAAGAGACCCAGTACTTC. Its protein is CATSQLAEETQYF.

CDR3 loop: CASSPRQGSDTQYF. The CDR3 DNA reads as TGTGCCAGCAGCCCCCGGCAGGGATCCGATACGCAGTATTTT. The chain carries TRBV28 and TRBJ2-3; D might be TRBD1 (5 bases). V was pared by 6 bases and J by 6 bases, with 16 bases between. This CDR3 region has 14 residues. Germline CDR1 and CDR2: MDHEN and SYDVKM.

The chain is built from TRBV2 and TRBJ2-1; 8 positions agree with TRBD1. Germline assignment: CDR1 SNHLY and CDR2 FYNNEI. The V gene end was trimmed by 6 bases and the J gene end by 10 bases; junction bases not matched to a gene: 14. The CDR3 contains 15 residues. CDR3 coding DNA: TGTGCCAGCAGCAACACCGTATTTCCAGGGGGCGAGCAGTTCTTC. Translated: CASSNTVFPGGEQFF.

V gene TRBV11-2 combines with J gene TRBJ2-5, with 12 bases that match TRBD2. CDR1 and CDR2 from the germline V gene are SGHAT and FQNNGV. The CDR3 runs 16 residues. J gave up 5 bases and V 5 bases, and 9 bases lay outside the gene matches. This chain's CDR3 is CASSISSGGAGETQYF. Here the CDR3 DNA reads TGTGCCAGCAGCATTTCTAGCGGGGGGGCGGGTGAGACCCAGTACTTC.

The rearrangement links TRBV5-1 to TRBJ2-5; D is unclear. CDR1 and CDR2 (germline): SGHRS, YFSETQ. This CDR3 has 12 residues. V lost 0 bases, J lost 4 bases, and 4 bases lay in between. The CDR3 DNA sequence: TGCGCCAGCAGCTTGGACAGAGAGACCCAGTACTTC. Amino acid sequence: CASSLDRETQYF. Using reference TRBV5-1 and TRBJ2-5 for the parts outside the CDR3, the full variable domain is KAGVTQTPRYLIKTRGQQVTLSCSPISGHRSVSWYQQTPGQGLQFLFEYFSETQRNKGNFPGRFSGRQFSNSRSEMNVSTLELGDSALYLCASSLDRETQYFGPGTRLLVL.

The chain employs TRBV5-1 and TRBJ1-2; TRBD1 matches 7 bases. Germline CDR1 and CDR2: SGHRS and YFSETQ. There are 13 residues in the CDR3. The J segment lost 9 bases and the V segment lost 0 bases, leaving 5 bases of the junction unmatched. The CDR3 reads CASSLEGGESYTF. CDR3 nucleotides: TGCGCCAGCAGCTTGGAAGGGGGCGAAAGCTACACCTTC.

The chain joins TRBV30 to TRBJ2-2; TRBD1 matches at 12 bases. Germline CDR1 GTSNPN, CDR2 SVGIG (reference sequence). This CDR3 is 12 amino acids long. The V segment lost 8 bases and the J segment 6 bases; nucleotides outside the gene matches: 1. In DNA, the CDR3 is TGTGCCCGGGACAGGGGGCCCGGGGAGCTGTTTTTT. Protein: CARDRGPGELFF.

The chain links TRBV4-1 to TRBJ1-5, with 10 bases lining up with TRBD1. The CDR3 runs 14 residues. Germline CDR1 is MGHRA and CDR2 is YSYEKL. Trimming removed 4 bases from V and 9 bases from J; junction bases left unmatched: 6. Here the CDR3 reads CASSLHRQGAPQHF. The CDR3 DNA reads as TGCGCCAGCAGCCTCCACCGACAGGGGGCGCCCCAGCATTTT.

The chain uses TRBV18 and TRBJ2-1; 13 nucleotides agree with TRBD2. The V gene end was trimmed by 4 bases and the J gene end by 5 bases; junction bases not matched to a gene: 8. The CDR3 runs to 17 residues. CDR1 KGHSH and CDR2 LQKENI come from the germline V gene. This CDR3 is CASSRRTSGRSDNEQFF. The CDR3 region has the DNA TGTGCCAGCTCACGAAGGACTAGCGGGAGATCAGACAATGAGCAGTTCTTC.

For the CDR3, the DNA is TGCGCCAGCAGCCAAGAAGGTACAGCTTCAGATACGCAGTATTTT. Translated: CASSQEGTASDTQYF. V is TRBV4-1 and J is TRBJ2-3; D gene uncertain. V lost 0 bases and J 4 bases, leaving 11 bases between the germline ends. The germline CDR1 and CDR2 sequences are MGHRA and YSYEKL. The length of the CDR3 is 15 residues.

J is TRBJ1-1 and V is TRBV27; D uncertain. Germline CDR1 MNHEY, CDR2 SMNVEV (reference sequence). Trimming left V 5 bases short and J 4 bases short, with 14 bases between. The CDR3 is made up of 14 amino acids. The CDR3 nucleotides are TGTGCCAGCAGTAACGGGATGGCCGGCACTGAAGCTTTCTTT. This translates into CASSNGMAGTEAFF.

The V call is TRBV6-5, the J call TRBJ2-1, with TRBD1 as a possible D gene (6 bases). The CDR3 contains 14 residues. From germline, CDR1 is MNHEY and CDR2 SVGAGI. V lost 2 bases and J lost 9, with 14 bases in between. In DNA form, the CDR3 reads TGTGCCAGCAGTTACAGGGGGTTCTTGGGTGAGCAGTTCTTC. Translation: CASSYRGFLGEQFF.

Regarding this clone: The identical CDR3 is also encoded by other nucleotide sequences in the sample. V usage is TRBV5-1 and J usage is TRBJ2-7; TRBD2 matches at 10 bases. The J segment lost 2 bases and the V segment lost 8 bases, leaving 10 bases of the junction unmatched. From germline, CDR1 is SGHRS and CDR2 YFSETQ. This CDR3 has 15 amino acids. CDR3 sequence (DNA): TGCGCCAGTAGCCTGGGGCTAGCGGGAGCCTACGAGCAGTACTTC. Its translation: CASSLGLAGAYEQYF.

The rearrangement uses TRBV5-6 and TRBJ1-1; D is perhaps TRBD1 (5 bases). Per germline, CDR1 SGHDT and CDR2 YYEEEE. V lost 4 bases, J lost 10 bases, and 17 bases lay in between. The CDR3 runs 13 residues. CDR3 bases: TGTGCCAGCAGCGTAATGGGGGTGGGGGGAGCTTTCTTT. Amino acids: CASSVMGVGGAFF.

V and J are TRBV7-2 and TRBJ1-2, with a possible D match to TRBD1 (6 bases). CDR1 is SGHTA and CDR2 is FQGNSA in the germline V gene. The CDR3 extends over 12 amino acids. The V end lost 5 bases, the J end lost 6 bases, and 10 bases lay between the germline ends. The DNA for the CDR3 is TGTGCCAGCAGCGGGACATTCAATGGCTACACCTTC. Translation gives CASSGTFNGYTF. The variable domain in full, completed from reference TRBV7-2 and TRBJ1-2, reads GAGVSQSPSNKVTEKGKDVELRCDPISGHTALYWYRQSLGQGLEFLIYFQGNSAPDKSGLPSDRFSAERTGGSVSTLTIQRTQQEDSAVYLCASSGTFNGYTFGSGTRLTVV.

The V call is TRBV27, the J call TRBJ2-1; 8 nucleotides line up with TRBD1. Trimming cost V 5 bases and J 6 bases; bases outside gene matches: 6. The CDR3 totals 14 residues. Germline CDR1 reads MNHEY; CDR2 reads SMNVEV (reference sequence). The CDR3 protein is CASSPATGGNEQFF. CDR3 bases: TGTGCCAGCAGTCCGGCTACAGGGGGCAATGAGCAGTTCTTC.

This chain joins TRBV29-1 and TRBJ2-6; D perhaps matches TRBD1 (6 bases). The CDR3 is 17 amino acids. The V and J ends lost 5 bases and 0 bases respectively, with 17 bases between them. Germline CDR1 reads SQVTM; CDR2 reads ANQGSEA. CDR3 DNA: TGCAGCGTTCTTAGTCCGGACAGAGTCTCTGGGGCCAACGTCCTGACTTTC. It specifies CSVLSPDRVSGANVLTF.

This chain's CDR3 is CASSLQVSAHEQFF. The CDR3 DNA follows: TGTGCCAGCAGCTTACAGGTCTCCGCCCATGAGCAGTTCTTC. The J gene is TRBJ2-1, the V gene TRBV13; D gene ambiguous. The CDR3 extends over 14 amino acids. Per germline, CDR1 PRHDT and CDR2 FYEKMQ (reference sequence). Deletions cut 2 bases from V and 8 bases from J, with 13 bases between.

J is TRBJ2-1 and V is TRBV29-1, with 8 bases that match TRBD1. Germline lookup yields CDR1 SQVTM and CDR2 ANQGSEA. The J segment lost 2 bases and the V segment lost 7 bases, leaving 4 bases of the junction unmatched. This CDR3 is built from 13 residues. The CDR3 bases are TGCAGCGGTTACAGGGGGGCCTACAATGAGCAGTTCTTC. It is translated as CSGYRGAYNEQFF.

This chain connects TRBV5-5 to TRBJ1-5, with 8 bases aligning to TRBD1. The CDR3 is 16 amino acids. The trim removed 4 bases at V and 2 bases at J, leaving 8 bases unmatched. Germline loops: CDR1 SGHKS, CDR2 YYEKEE (reference sequence). Written as DNA, the CDR3 is TGTGCCAGCAGCACAGGGACAGGTCTGGGCAATCAGCCCCAGCATTTT. It translates to CASSTGTGLGNQPQHF.

The chain recombines TRBV6-5 with TRBJ2-1, with 10 nucleotides matching TRBD2. This CDR3 has 15 amino acids. Germline V gene sequence: CDR1 MNHEY, CDR2 SVGAGI. The ends lost 0 bases at V and 7 bases at J; junction bases unmatched: 3. The CDR3 DNA reads as TGTGCCAGCAGTTACTCGTTACTAGCGGGGAATGAGCAGTTCTTC. Its translation is CASSYSLLAGNEQFF.

The chain uses TRBV6-5 and TRBJ2-3; TRBD1 might be the D (6 bases). Germline V gene sequence: CDR1 MNHEY, CDR2 SVGAGI. V shed 2 bases and J shed 4 bases, with 13 bases lying between them. There are 15 residues in the CDR3. The CDR3 nucleotides read TGTGCCAGCAGTTACGATATGCAGGGGCCAGATACGCAGTATTTT. Protein product: CASSYDMQGPDTQYF.

The chain has TRBV19 and TRBJ1-2; D might be TRBD1 (6 bases). V was cut by 9 bases and J by 2 bases, with 19 bases left in between. Germline assignment: CDR1 LNHDA and CDR2 SQIVND (reference sequence). The CDR3 sequence is 15 residues long. The CDR3 nucleotides read TGTGCCAGCCTAGGACAGCTTAAGAAAAACTATGGCTACACCTTC. This encodes CASLGQLKKNYGYTF.

V and J are TRBV4-1 and TRBJ1-1; D gene ambiguous. Deletions cut 1 base from V and 1 base from J, with 16 bases between. CDR1 and CDR2 (germline): MGHRA, YSYEKL. The CDR3 has 17 residues. The CDR3 DNA follows: TGCGCCAGCAGCCAAGGTAGTCCTGTACCAAGGAACACTGAAGCTTTCTTT. Its translation is CASSQGSPVPRNTEAFF.

V is TRBV2 and J is TRBJ1-6, with 7 bases matching TRBD1. The V segment lost 7 bases and the J segment 10 bases; nucleotides outside the gene matches: 13. Germline loops: CDR1 SNHLY, CDR2 FYNNEI. The CDR3 spans 15 residues. CDR3 residues: CASTPGTAAVSPLHF. For the CDR3, the DNA is TGTGCCAGCACCCCCGGGACAGCGGCAGTATCACCCCTCCACTTT. Full variable domain (remainder filled in from reference TRBV2 and TRBJ1-6): EPEVTQTPSHQVTQMGQEVILRCVPISNHLYFYWYRQILGQKVEFLVSFYNNEISEKSEIFDDQFSVERPDGSNFTLKIRSTKLEDSAMYFCASTPGTAAVSPLHFGNGTRLTVT.

This chain connects TRBV14 to TRBJ1-2, with TRBD1 matching 8 bases. The CDR3 spans 13 residues. The germline CDR1 and CDR2 sequences are SGHDN and FVKESK. J was trimmed by 2 bases and V by 4 bases; bases with no gene match: 0. The CDR3 DNA reads as TGTGCCAGCAGCCGGGACAGGAACTATGGCTACACCTTC. This gives the protein CASSRDRNYGYTF.